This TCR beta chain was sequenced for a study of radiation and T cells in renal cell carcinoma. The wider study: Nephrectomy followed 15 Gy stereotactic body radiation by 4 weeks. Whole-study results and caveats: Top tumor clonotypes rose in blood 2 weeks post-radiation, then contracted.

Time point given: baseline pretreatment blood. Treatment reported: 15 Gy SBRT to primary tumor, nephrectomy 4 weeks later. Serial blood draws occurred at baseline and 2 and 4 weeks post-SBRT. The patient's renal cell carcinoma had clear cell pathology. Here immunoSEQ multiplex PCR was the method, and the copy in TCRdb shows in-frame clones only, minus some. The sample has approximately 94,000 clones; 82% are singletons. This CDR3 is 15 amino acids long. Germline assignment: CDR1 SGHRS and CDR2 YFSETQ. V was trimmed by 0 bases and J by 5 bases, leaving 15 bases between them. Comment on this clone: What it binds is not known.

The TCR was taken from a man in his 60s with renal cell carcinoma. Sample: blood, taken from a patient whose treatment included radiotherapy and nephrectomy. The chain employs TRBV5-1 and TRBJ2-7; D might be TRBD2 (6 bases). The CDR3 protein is CASSLGPGGRDEQYF. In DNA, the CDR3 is TGCGCCAGCAGCTTGGGCCCCGGGGGTCGGGACGAGCAGTACTTC.